This T cell receptor (beta chain) derives from a study of cytomegalovirus exposure and HLA in healthy donors. In the study overall: Early release data held 75 million to 100 million unique TCRs from HLA-typed donors. Regarding the study as a whole: Follow-up analysis later connected one missense variant in DCLRE1C with trimming of TCR beta V- and J-genes. In a later analysis, HLA-associated beta chains showed higher expansion and lower generation probabilities than comparable chains.

In the PCR, 60 Vbeta and 13 Jbeta primers were used. Clones were read by immunoSEQ multiplex PCR, and TCRdb kept only the in-frame ones, dropping some. The sample includes about 180,000 clones, 82% of them seen just once. V dropped 1 base and J dropped 7 bases, with 17 bases sitting between them. Germline assignment: CDR1 SEHNR and CDR2 FQNEAQ (reference sequence). The CDR3 runs 16 residues. As concerns this clone: Its target is unknown. The identical CDR3 is also encoded by other nucleotide sequences in the sample.

J is TRBJ1-5 and V is TRBV7-9; TRBD1 is a possible D gene (5 bases). This receptor was taken from a woman in her forties or fifties in good health and CMV-seronegative. The specimen was PBMCs. The CDR3 region has the DNA TGTGCCAGCAGCTTAGTGGGGCAGGGAATGGAACAGCCCCAGCATTTT. Residues: CASSLVGQGMEQPQHF. The complete variable domain, with remaining parts taken from reference TRBV7-9 and TRBJ1-5, reads DTGVSQNPRHKITKRGQNVTFRCDPISEHNRLYWYRQTLGQGPEFLTYFQNEAQLEKSRLLSDRFSAERPKGSFSTLEIQRTEQGDSAMYLCASSLVGQGMEQPQHFGDGTRLSIL.